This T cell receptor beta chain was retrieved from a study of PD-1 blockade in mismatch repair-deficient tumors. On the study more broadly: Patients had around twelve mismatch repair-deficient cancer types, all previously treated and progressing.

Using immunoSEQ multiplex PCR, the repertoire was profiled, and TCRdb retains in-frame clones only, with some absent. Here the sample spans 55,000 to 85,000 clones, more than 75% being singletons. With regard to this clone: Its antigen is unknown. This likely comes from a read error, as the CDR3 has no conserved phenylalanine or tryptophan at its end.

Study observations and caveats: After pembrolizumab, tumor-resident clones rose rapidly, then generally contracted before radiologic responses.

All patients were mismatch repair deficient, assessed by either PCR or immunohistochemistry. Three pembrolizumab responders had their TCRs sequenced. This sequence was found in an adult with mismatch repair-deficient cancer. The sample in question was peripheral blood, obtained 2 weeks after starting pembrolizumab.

In DNA form, the CDR3 reads TGCGCCAGCAGCGCCGGGACTAGCGGAACCTACGAGCAGTACTCC. Encoded protein: CASSAGTSGTYEQYS. This chain joins TRBV5-1 and TRBJ2-7; TRBD2 matches 11 bases. V dropped 4 bases and J dropped 2; count of bases not matched to a gene: 5. This CDR3 contains 15 residues. Germline CDR1 and CDR2: SGHRS and YFSETQ.